These 2 T cell receptor beta chains came from one sample sequenced in a study of cytomegalovirus exposure and HLA in healthy donors. The assay was immunoSEQ multiplex PCR, and TCRdb's table has in-frame clones only and misses some. The sample has around 150,000 clones, 86% seen once. The sample was PBMCs. Receptors were obtained from a woman in her late teens or twenties in good health and CMV-seronegative.

The V call is TRBV6-5, the J call TRBJ1-2; 7 bases agree with TRBD1. J gave up 2 bases and V 5 bases, and 2 bases lay outside the gene matches. The CDR3 is made up of 13 amino acids. CDR1 is MNHEY and CDR2 is SVGAGI in the germline V gene. The DNA of the CDR3 is TGTGCCAGCAGTCTGACAGGGAACTATGGCTACACCTTC. Translation gives CASSLTGNYGYTF.

This chain links TRBV6-1 with TRBJ2-7; 10 nucleotides line up with TRBD2. CDR3 size: 16 residues. J gave up 2 bases and V 4 bases, and 8 bases lay outside the gene matches. Germline CDR1 MNHNS, CDR2 SASEGT. CDR3 sequence: CASSATGTSVAYEQYF. Here the CDR3 DNA reads TGTGCCAGCAGTGCAACCGGGACTAGCGTCGCCTACGAGCAGTACTTC.